In its sample, the clone carrying this TCR beta chain was seen many times. Antigen unknown. Trimming cost V 1 base and J 1 base; bases outside gene matches: 0. Germline V lookup: CDR1 KGHSH, CDR2 LQKENI. The CDR3 is 14 residues long. This sample was included in a study of T cells in Graves' hyperthyroidism and ophthalmopathy. Study-level background: Peripheral blood draws took place at initial diagnosis, ahead of any treatment. Study-wide points: Researchers report that a 13 V-J model separated ophthalmopathy from stable hyperthyroidism.

Amplified TCR beta CDR3 regions came from RNA transcripts. First-round RT-PCR of the TCR CDR3 relied on the HTBI primer set. MiXCR, applied by TCRdb to the multiplex PCR reads, yields one record per CDR3 protein. Here the sample spans a few hundred thousand distinct CDR3 sequences, 13% being singletons. From around 11 ml of fresh peripheral blood, PBMCs were isolated. This sequence was found in a man aged 25 to 40 with Graves' hyperthyroidism that later progressed to Graves' ophthalmopathy. Sequenced sample: blood. The chain employs TRBV18 and TRBJ1-1, with TRBD1 matching 7 bases. This CDR3 reads CASSPQGANTEAFF. The CDR3 DNA reads as TGTGCCAGCTCACCACAGGGGGCGAACACTGAAGCTTTCTTT.